Included here is one TCR beta chain sequence, with context. The data were taken from a study of blood T cells in healthy people across ages. Every donor gave approximately 10 milliliters of peripheral blood. CDR3 size: 14 residues. V was pared by 4 bases and J by 11 bases, with 20 bases between. Germline V gene sequence: CDR1 MNHEY, CDR2 SMNVEV (reference sequence). Together with a sample-barcoded 5' primer, a J-beta primer mix was included in a second PCR lasting roughly 6 to 12 cycles. Each sample provided no less than 2.5 million CDR3-containing paired-end reads. A single record per CDR3 protein comes from TCRdb applying MiXCR to the 5' RACE reads. Of about 1,500,000 distinct CDR3 sequences listed, over 25% were seen once; the top ten hold around 7.7%.

The rearrangement links TRBV27 to TRBJ1-1; tentative D call: TRBD1 (5 bases). This TCR was recovered from a woman in her twenties or thirties in good health. The sequenced sample was blood. For the CDR3, the DNA is TGTGCCAGCAGTTACCAGACGACAGTGGGGATCGCTTTCTTT. Protein: CASSYQTTVGIAFF.